One and the same sample provided the 21 T cell receptor beta chains below, sequenced in a study of CD8+CD57+ T cells in acquired aplastic anemia. Researchers used genomic DNA as the template to profile TCR beta VDJ and CDR3. One entry per CDR3 protein, called by TCRdb with MiXCR from the reads. The table has around 180,000 distinct CDR3 sequences, around three fifths seen once; the top ten hold around 42%. Sequencing input: sorted CD4+, CD8+, or CD8+CD57+ T cells (not recorded which) from PBMCs. These receptor sequences come from a human donor with severe aplastic anemia or a healthy control (not recorded which).

The rearrangement uses TRBV7-2 and TRBJ1-1; 7 bases align to TRBD1. The CDR3 runs to 15 residues. Germline CDR1 reads SGHTA; CDR2 reads FQGNSA. With V trimmed by 6 bases and J by 0 bases, 7 bases remained unmatched. The CDR3 loop is CASRSGTAMNTEAFF. The CDR3 nucleotides read TGTGCCAGCAGATCCGGGACAGCGATGAACACTGAAGCTTTCTTT.

The chain carries TRBV5-6 and TRBJ1-2, with D possibly TRBD1 on 6 matching bases. Trimming shortened V by 0 bases and J by 7 bases, and 13 bases separated the two germline ends. This CDR3 contains 14 residues. Germline V gene lookup returns CDR1 SGHDT and CDR2 YYEEEE. CDR3 coding DNA: TGTGCCAGCAGCTTGGCTTACGGGACATCTGGCTACACCTTC. It is translated as CASSLAYGTSGYTF.

This clonotype was picked up one time. The CDR3 region is CASSLVPGGVSDGYTF. The CDR3 nucleotides read TGTGCCAGCAGCTTAGTCCCGGGGGGAGTGTCCGATGGCTACACCTTC. V usage is TRBV7-9 and J usage is TRBJ1-2; tentative D call: TRBD1 (5 bases). Trimming took 1 base from V and 6 from J, leaving 18 bases between them. The CDR3 is 16 residues long. Per the germline V gene, CDR1 is SEHNR and CDR2 is FQNEAQ (reference sequence).

The chain combines TRBV7-3 with TRBJ2-5; D perhaps matches TRBD2 (6 bases). The ends were cut back, 11 bases at V and 4 bases at J, with 23 bases in the middle. CDR1 is SGHTA, CDR2 FQGTGA, per germline. The length of the CDR3 is 15 residues. Here the CDR3 DNA reads TGTGCCGGCGTTCCCGGGACTGGAACGGGAGAGACCCAGTACTTC. It specifies CAGVPGTGTGETQYF. Full variable domain (rest looked up from reference TRBV7-3 and TRBJ2-5): GAGVSQTPSNKVTEKGKYVELRCDPISGHTALYWYRQSLGQGPEFLIYFQGTGAADDSGLPNDRFFAVRPEGSVSTLKIQRTERGDSAVYLCAGVPGTGTGETQYFGPGTRLLVL.

This clonotype was counted a single time. V and J are TRBV7-2 and TRBJ2-5; a weak D match, TRBD1 (7 bases). The CDR3 is 14 residues long. Germline values: CDR1 SGHTA, CDR2 FQGNSA. V gave up 3 bases and J gave up 5 bases, with 13 bases separating them. DNA for the CDR3: TGTGCCAGCAGCTTCCAGGGGGGCGGCGAGACCCAGTACTTC. This encodes CASSFQGGGETQYF.

V is TRBV7-3 and J is TRBJ1-1, with D maybe TRBD1 (6 bases). V shed 4 bases and J shed 1 base, with 16 bases lying between them. CDR1 is SGHTA and CDR2 is FQGTGA in the germline V gene. The length of the CDR3 is 16 residues. The CDR3 DNA reads as TGTGCCAGCAGCTCCCTCCCCGGGACACCGAACACTGAAGCTTTCTTT. Its protein product is CASSSLPGTPNTEAFF.

The genes are TRBV10-1 and TRBJ2-1; perhaps D is TRBD1 or TRBD2 (6 bases each). Germline V gene sequence: CDR1 WNHNN, CDR2 SYGVQD (reference sequence). Trimming shortened V by 6 bases and J by 2 bases, and 14 bases separated the two germline ends. The CDR3 runs to 15 residues. This CDR3 is CASSPRGPTYNEQFF. CDR3 in DNA: TGCGCCAGCAGCCCCCGGGGGCCAACCTACAATGAGCAGTTCTTC.

The genes are TRBV24-1 and TRBJ2-1, with 7 positions matching TRBD2. After removal of 3 bases from V and 3 bases from J, the junction contained 7 bases not matched to a gene. Germline values: CDR1 KGHDR, CDR2 SFDVKD. The CDR3 consists of 16 residues. The CDR3 nucleotides are TGTGCCACCAGTGATGAGGGACTATACCTCTACAATGAGCAGTTCTTC. It codes for CATSDEGLYLYNEQFF.

This clonotype was recorded many times. The chain recombines TRBV7-9 with TRBJ2-5; TRBD1 might be the D (6 bases). Trimming removed 1 base at V and 7 bases at J, with 13 bases between. CDR3 size: 14 residues. Germline CDR1 reads SEHNR; CDR2 reads FQNEAQ (reference sequence). The CDR3 DNA sequence: TGTGCCAGCAGCTTAGTCCCAGGGGACGGGACCCAGTACTTC. Protein: CASSLVPGDGTQYF.

V is TRBV2 and J is TRBJ1-6; D perhaps matches TRBD1 (6 bases). The V end lost 6 bases, the J end lost 9 bases, and 18 bases lay between the germline ends. The CDR3 extends over 15 amino acids. CDR1 and CDR2 from the germline V gene are SNHLY and FYNNEI. The DNA of the CDR3 is TGTGCCAGCAGGGAGTCAGGGGAATTGGGTTCACCCCTCCACTTT. It translates to CASRESGELGSPLHF.

This clonotype has at least ten counts. The chain is built from TRBV6-2 or TRBV6-3 and TRBJ1-5; a possible D gene is TRBD1 (5 bases). The V end lost 4 bases, the J end lost 6 bases, and 10 bases lay between the germline ends. The germline V gene encodes CDR1 MNHEY and CDR2 SVGEGT. The CDR3 is 13 amino acids. The CDR3 DNA reads TGTGCCAGCAGTTGGGCGGGGGGTCAGCCCCAGCATTTT. Protein product: CASSWAGGQPQHF.

V and J are TRBV7-6 and TRBJ1-1, with D perhaps TRBD1 (5 bases). Germline CDR1 is SGHVS and CDR2 is FNYEAQ. The V gene lost 1 base and the J gene lost 1 base, with 7 bases spanning the gap. The length of the CDR3 is 14 residues. The DNA of the CDR3 is TGTGCCAGCAGCTTAGGGACAAGGAACACTGAAGCTTTCTTT. It encodes CASSLGTRNTEAFF.

The rearrangement links TRBV7-6 to TRBJ2-1; 8 nucleotides line up with TRBD1. Germline lookup yields CDR1 SGHVS and CDR2 FNYEAQ. The CDR3 is 14 amino acids. The trim removed 1 base at V and 9 bases at J, leaving 5 bases unmatched. For the CDR3, the DNA is TGTGCCAGCAGCTTAGGGGCAGGGGGCGGTGAGCAGTTCTTC. Residues: CASSLGAGGGEQFF.

V and J are TRBV9 and TRBJ1-1; D not certain. CDR1 and CDR2 from the germline V gene are SGDLS and YYNGEE. The CDR3 runs to 11 residues. The V and J ends lost 2 bases and 8 bases respectively, with 7 bases between them. The CDR3 region has the DNA TGTGCCAGCAGCGTGGCTGGAGAAGCTTTCTTT. This gives the protein CASSVAGEAFF.

The chain combines TRBV7-9 with TRBJ2-2; unclear D gene. Trimming cost V 11 bases and J 1 base, with 14 bases left between them. This CDR3 is built from 14 residues. Germline CDR1 SEHNR, CDR2 FQNEAQ (reference sequence). The CDR3 spells CAVDPPGNTGELFF. CDR3 nucleotide sequence: TGTGCCGTCGACCCCCCGGGGAACACCGGGGAGCTGTTTTTT.

The genes are TRBV20-1 and TRBJ2-1, with 13 bases that match TRBD2. J gave up 2 bases and V 5 bases, and 9 bases lay outside the gene matches. Per the germline V gene, CDR1 is DFQATT and CDR2 is SNEGSKA (reference sequence). CDR3 length: 17 residues. Here the CDR3 DNA reads TGCAGTGCTTCTCGTCGCGGGACTAGCGGGACCTACAATGAGCAGTTCTTC. The encoded protein is CSASRRGTSGTYNEQFF.

The DNA for the CDR3 is TGTGCCACCAGCATGGCGGGGGGCTACCAAGAGACCCAGTACTTC. Translated, it gives CATSMAGGYQETQYF. The gene calls are TRBV15 and TRBJ2-5, with 8 bases fitting TRBD2. The CDR3 totals 15 residues. CDR1 LNHNV and CDR2 YYDKDF come from the germline V gene (reference sequence). Trimming took 4 bases from V and 0 from J; bases not matched to a gene: 4.

The CDR3 region is CASSLTPRAFYGYTF. DNA of the CDR3: TGTGCCAGCAGCCTTACCCCCCGGGCCTTCTATGGCTACACCTTC. J is TRBJ1-2 and V is TRBV2; D call uncertain. This CDR3 has 15 residues. CDR1 is SNHLY, CDR2 FYNNEI, per germline. Trimming removed 6 bases from V and 4 bases from J, with 18 bases in between.

This chain uses TRBV7-3 with TRBJ2-1, with a tentative D call TRBD2 (6 bases). CDR1 is SGHTA, CDR2 FQGTGA, per germline. The CDR3 extends over 13 amino acids. Trimming took off 2 bases at V and 6 bases at J, with 8 bases between the two ends. CDR3: CASSLGGINEQFF. The CDR3, as DNA: TGTGCCAGCAGCTTAGGAGGGATCAATGAGCAGTTCTTC.

Turning to this clonotype: The CDR3 does not close with the conserved phenylalanine or tryptophan, likely indicating a read error. The DNA is left out, because the CDR3 cannot be placed on it with certainty; the CDR3 is given as TCRdb lists it. V gene TRBV20-1 combines with J gene TRBJ1-6; TRBD1 was called by the table and not checked on the DNA. CDR1 is DFQATT and CDR2 is SNEGSKA in the germline V gene (reference sequence). The CDR3 is 17 residues long, counting both termini. CDR3 sequence: CSASNLGGQGVNSPLYL.

As to this clonotype: A read error may produce the germline difference seen at one junction end. The chain couples TRBV7-2 to TRBJ2-1, with D perhaps TRBD1 (6 bases). The CDR3 runs to 19 residues. Germline CDR1 is SGHTA and CDR2 is FQGNSA. The CDR3 protein is CASSVARRSRGMVRNEQFF. Written as DNA, the CDR3 is TGTGCCAGCAGCGTAGCCCGCCGTAGTAGGGGGATGGTGAGGAATGAGCAGTTCTTC.